The sequence of this TCR beta chain was determined in a study of blood T cell repertoires in COVID-19. For the study at large: Material from acute and convalescent COVID-19 was sourced from the United States, Italy and Spain.

The CDR3 spans 16 residues. The germline V gene has CDR1 SGHRS and CDR2 YFSETQ. V shed 2 bases, J shed 4 bases, and the junction held 8 bases outside the gene matches. Per the original data handling: Amplifying reference gene primers gave estimates of nucleated cell counts. TCRdb's table, derived via immunoSEQ multiplex PCR, lists solely in-frame clones and lacks some. V, J and clone size are those of that table, while D and trimming were read from the DNA. Of more than 400,000 clones in the sample, roughly 88% were seen once. Everyone who took part was roughly 18 to 100 years old, and they came from roughly 25 US areas. Cohort allocation depended upon clinical history that participants reported.

Source material: PBMCs or T cells enriched from blood (not recorded which). This clonotype originated in a man between 18 and 35 years old who had recovered from COVID-19. This chain links TRBV5-1 with TRBJ2-2; TRBD1 matches 7 bases. CDR3 coding DNA: TGCGCCAGCAGCTTCGCCGGACAGGCACCCACCGGGGAGCTGTTTTTT. Amino acids: CASSFAGQAPTGELFF.